These 21 T cell receptor beta chains were sequenced from one sample in a study of shared T cell receptors in the human thymus. Sequencing was performed with immunoSEQ multiplex PCR; in TCRdb, only in-frame clones are kept and a portion is missing. The sample contains 720,000 or so clones, 70% to 90% of which appear only once. These same data were also listed under a study on human thymus T cells.

Sequenced input: thymocytes. These receptors were collected from a girl under three years old with a congenital heart defect.

The CDR3 is CASSSRQPRNTIYF. DNA of the CDR3: TGTGCCAGCAGCTCCCGACAGCCAAGAAACACCATATATTTT. V is TRBV7-2 and J is TRBJ1-3, with a weak D call TRBD1 (5 bases). The V gene lost 4 bases and the J gene lost 5 bases, with 12 bases spanning the gap. The CDR3 consists of 14 residues. Germline-derived CDR1 and CDR2 are SGHTA and FQGNSA.

The chain recombines TRBV15 with TRBJ1-2, with 7 bases matching TRBD1. The junction had 9 bases not matched to a gene; V was cut back by 2 bases and J by 0 bases. CDR1 and CDR2 from the germline V gene are LNHNV and YYDKDF (reference sequence). The CDR3 has 17 amino acids. CDR3 sequence reads: CATSRFGTVLTNYGYTF. CDR3 nucleotides: TGTGCCACCAGCAGATTCGGGACAGTTCTAACTAACTATGGCTACACCTTC.

The chain joins TRBV27 to TRBJ1-4, with TRBD1 matching over 7 bases. The trim removed 5 bases at V and 8 bases at J, leaving 20 bases unmatched. The CDR3 length is 18 residues. From germline, CDR1 is MNHEY and CDR2 SMNVEV (reference sequence). The chain's CDR3 is CASSKHLSRRGRREKLFF. In DNA form, the CDR3 reads TGTGCCAGCAGTAAGCACCTCAGTAGGAGGGGGCGGAGAGAAAAACTGTTTTTT.

The CDR3 reads CASSIPMTGLNGYTF. The CDR3 nucleotides are TGTGCCAGTAGTATCCCAATGACAGGACTGAATGGCTACACCTTC. The rearrangement links TRBV19 to TRBJ1-2; perhaps TRBD1 as D (6 bases). Trimming removed 3 bases from V and 6 bases from J, with 17 bases in between. Germline V lookup: CDR1 LNHDA, CDR2 SQIVND (reference sequence). This CDR3 contains 15 residues.

The chain is built from TRBV2 and TRBJ2-5, with D possibly matching TRBD1 (5 bases). The CDR3 totals 16 residues. The germline V gene encodes CDR1 SNHLY and CDR2 FYNNEI. V lost 1 base to trimming and J lost 2 bases, with 14 bases between them. This CDR3 is CASSEGWWQGQETQYF. The CDR3 nucleotides are TGTGCCAGCAGTGAAGGGTGGTGGCAGGGTCAAGAGACCCAGTACTTC.

This chain joins TRBV10-2 and TRBJ2-2, with 8 bases aligning to TRBD1. Germline V gene data show CDR1 as WSHSY and CDR2 as SAAADI. The CDR3 consists of 20 residues. Trimming took 2 bases from V and 4 from J; bases not matched to a gene: 18. CDR3 in amino acids: CASSETSLRSDRVVTGELFF. The DNA for the CDR3 is TGCGCCAGCAGTGAGACTTCACTTAGATCGGACAGGGTAGTCACCGGGGAGCTGTTTTTT.

The chain employs TRBV10-3 and TRBJ1-1; D is possibly TRBD1 (5 bases). The V end was cut by 6 bases, the J end by 1 base, with 9 bases between. This CDR3 is 13 amino acids long. CDR1 and CDR2 from the germline V gene are ENHRY and SYGVKD. The chain's CDR3 is CAIRRGQNTEAFF. CDR3 bases: TGTGCCATCAGACGCGGACAGAACACTGAAGCTTTCTTT.

The sample holds a few counts of this clone. CDR3 sequence reads: CAISEGRGIDTGELFF. The CDR3 DNA reads TGTGCCATCAGTGAGGGGAGAGGGATCGACACCGGGGAGCTGTTTTTT. The chain couples TRBV10-3 to TRBJ2-2, with D possibly TRBD2 on 5 matching bases. V was pared by 2 bases and J by 3 bases, with 13 bases between. The CDR3 contains 16 residues. The V gene's germline CDR1 is ENHRY and CDR2 SYGVKD.

This chain uses TRBV5-5 with TRBJ1-2; D is uncertain. Trimming removed 5 bases from V and 6 bases from J, with 17 bases in between. The CDR3 length is 14 residues. Germline loops: CDR1 SGHKS, CDR2 YYEKEE (reference sequence). In DNA, the CDR3 is TGTGCCAGCAGACGTATCGAGGGATGGGATGGCTACACCTTC. Protein product: CASRRIEGWDGYTF.

This sequence joins TRBV5-1 and TRBJ2-3; D is perhaps TRBD1 (6 bases). CDR1 is SGHRS and CDR2 is YFSETQ in the germline V gene. V was shortened by 4 bases and J by 1 base, with 22 bases between the two germline ends. This CDR3 spans 18 amino acids. The DNA of the CDR3 is TGCGCCAGCAGCCCTCCACCCGCTGACAGGCCTCGCACAGATACGCAGTATTTT. It specifies CASSPPPADRPRTDTQYF.

The chain combines TRBV5-1 with TRBJ2-1; D might be TRBD1 (5 bases). Germline CDR1 SGHRS, CDR2 YFSETQ. The CDR3 is made up of 14 amino acids. Trimming took off 0 bases at V and 9 bases at J, with 13 bases between the two ends. The CDR3 reads CASSLDRSLGEQFF. Written as DNA, the CDR3 is TGCGCCAGCAGCTTGGACAGGAGTCTCGGTGAGCAGTTCTTC.

The chain couples TRBV5-6 to TRBJ2-7; D gene ambiguous. Germline CDR1 and CDR2: SGHDT and YYEEEE. Between the trimmed V and J ends, which lost 0 bases and 3 bases, there was a span of 10 bases. The CDR3 is made up of 14 amino acids. The CDR3 DNA reads TGTGCCAGCAGCTTGGCTGGGCAGAACTACGAGCAGTACTTC. The encoded protein is CASSLAGQNYEQYF.

The chain links TRBV6-1 to TRBJ2-5, with a weak D call TRBD1 (6 bases). This CDR3 is built from 14 residues. The germline V gene encodes CDR1 MNHNS and CDR2 SASEGT. Trimming pared 1 base from V and 0 bases from J, leaving 6 bases between. This CDR3 reads CASSEGDNQETQYF. CDR3 DNA sequence: TGTGCCAGCAGTGAAGGGGACAACCAAGAGACCCAGTACTTC.

The V gene is TRBV4-1, the J gene TRBJ1-3; 7 bases fit TRBD1. Germline V gene data show CDR1 as MGHRA and CDR2 as YSYEKL. The CDR3 runs to 18 residues. Trimming removed 0 bases from V and 0 bases from J; junction bases left unmatched: 8. The CDR3: CASSQDQRGRPSGNTIYF. The CDR3, as DNA: TGCGCCAGCAGCCAAGATCAGAGGGGGCGCCCCTCTGGAAACACCATATATTTT.

V is TRBV2 and J is TRBJ2-2, with 9 bases fitting TRBD2. The CDR3 is 19 amino acids. The germline V gene encodes CDR1 SNHLY and CDR2 FYNNEI. Trimming cost V 0 bases and J 1 base; bases outside gene matches: 9. The CDR3 bases are TGTGCCAGCAGTGAAGCGCGGGTAGCGGGGGCCAGGAACACCGGGGAGCTGTTTTTT. Translating gives CASSEARVAGARNTGELFF.

The gene calls are TRBV27 and TRBJ2-5; 7 positions agree with TRBD1. With the DNA end fitting TRBJ2-7 better, the J assignment may be wrong. CDR1 and CDR2 from the germline V gene are MNHEY and SMNVEV (reference sequence). There are 13 residues in the CDR3. The CDR3 DNA sequence: TGTGCCAGCAGTTCTAACAGGGGCTACGAGCAGTACTTC. Amino acid sequence: CASSSNRGYEQYF.

The V call is TRBV28, the J call TRBJ2-1, with TRBD1 identical over 8 bases. The CDR3 has 15 residues. Germline loops: CDR1 MDHEN, CDR2 SYDVKM. Losses at the gene ends were 5 bases for V and 5 bases for J; bases not matched to a gene: 8. The CDR3 protein is CASSPLGQGHNEQFF. The CDR3 DNA reads as TGTGCCAGCAGTCCCCTCGGACAGGGACACAATGAGCAGTTCTTC.

The chain's CDR3 is CASSYLGSNEKLFF. The CDR3 DNA sequence: TGTGCCAGCAGCTATCTTGGCTCTAATGAAAAACTGTTTTTT. The chain joins TRBV11-2 to TRBJ1-4; D not certain. CDR3 length: 14 amino acids. The V and J ends lost 4 bases and 3 bases respectively, with 9 bases between them. Germline V gene data show CDR1 as SGHAT and CDR2 as FQNNGV.

V usage is TRBV7-9 and J usage is TRBJ1-1, with 7 bases fitting TRBD1. The CDR3 totals 16 residues. Trimming took 0 bases from V and 7 from J; bases not matched to a gene: 11. Per the germline V gene, CDR1 is SEHNR and CDR2 is FQNEAQ (reference sequence). The DNA of the CDR3 is TGTGCCAGCAGCTTAGCTGTGACAGGGAACGTTCTTGAAGCTTTCTTT. This sequence encodes CASSLAVTGNVLEAFF. The whole variable domain, filled in from reference TRBV7-9 and TRBJ1-1, reads DTGVSQNPRHKITKRGQNVTFRCDPISEHNRLYWYRQTLGQGPEFLTYFQNEAQLEKSRLLSDRFSAERPKGSFSTLEIQRTEQGDSAMYLCASSLAVTGNVLEAFFGQGTRLTVV.

In this sample, this clone turned up once. The chain combines TRBV7-9 with TRBJ2-7; D is perhaps TRBD1 (6 bases). CDR1 is SEHNR, CDR2 FQNEAQ, per germline (reference sequence). The germline V and J ends were trimmed by 2 bases and 5 bases, with 16 bases remaining between them. This CDR3 is 15 amino acids long. CDR3 bases: TGTGCCAGCAGCTTAAGTCAGGGGTCGGTCAACGAGCAGTACTTC. Translating gives CASSLSQGSVNEQYF.

CDR3 sequence reads: CAWSPGQGAGKLFF. The CDR3 DNA reads TGTGCCTGGAGTCCCGGACAGGGGGCAGGGAAACTGTTTTTT. The chain couples TRBV30 to TRBJ1-4; the match to TRBD1 covers 11 bases. The CDR3 has 14 residues. With 2 bases clipped from V and 11 bases from J, the junction kept 7 bases outside the gene matches. Germline lookup yields CDR1 GTSNPN and CDR2 SVGIG (reference sequence).